A selection of T cell receptor beta chains follows, all from one sample in a study of OX40 agonist ivuxolimab in advanced cancers. Method: immunoSEQ multiplex PCR; TCRdb's copy keeps in-frame clones and lacks some. This sample has approximately 74,000 clones; 90% occur once, and the top ten carry more than 1.5%. Sequencing was performed on CD4+ or CD8+ T cells sorted from blood, taken in a trial of the OX40 agonist ivuxolimab. These receptors originate from an adult with an advanced solid tumor such as melanoma, head and neck, liver or kidney cancer. The CDR3 runs from the conserved cysteine through the conserved F or W. Fields, in order: V gene, J gene, D gene, clone size, CDR3 protein, CDR3 DNA. The D gene is left open where the match is weak. Not every row has a clone size; where given, it reads once, few, many or a size class.

v_gene: TRBV5-5; j_gene: TRBJ2-7; d_gene: -; abundance: -; CDR3aa: CASSGGVRVVHEQYF; CDR3nt: TGTGCCAGCAGCGGGGGCGTCAGGGTGGTACACGAGCAGTACTTC
v_gene: TRBV11-3; j_gene: TRBJ2-1; d_gene: -; abundance: -; CDR3aa: CASSPSDNEQFF; CDR3nt: TGTGCCAGCAGCCCTAGCGACAATGAGCAGTTCTTC
v_gene: TRBV4-3; j_gene: TRBJ1-4; d_gene: TRBD1; abundance: few; CDR3aa: CASSPGTGDEKLFF; CDR3nt: TGCGCCAGCAGCCCCGGGACAGGGGATGAAAAACTGTTTTTT
v_gene: TRBV28; j_gene: TRBJ1-1; d_gene: -; abundance: -; CDR3aa: CASSPPQGRAFF; CDR3nt: TGTGCCAGCAGTCCACCCCAGGGCAGGGCTTTCTTT
v_gene: TRBV9; j_gene: TRBJ2-7; d_gene: TRBD2; abundance: -; CDR3aa: CASSVASGGMVYEQYF; CDR3nt: TGTGCCAGCAGCGTAGCTTCGGGGGGAATGGTCTACGAGCAGTACTTC
v_gene: TRBV19; j_gene: TRBJ2-3; d_gene: TRBD1; abundance: -; CDR3aa: CASQGDRATSTDTQYF; CDR3nt: TGTGCCTCCCAAGGGGACAGGGCGACTAGCACAGATACGCAGTATTTT
v_gene: TRBV7-2; j_gene: TRBJ2-3; d_gene: TRBD2; abundance: -; CDR3aa: CASSLPSGGVGTQYF; CDR3nt: TGTGCCAGCAGCTTACCTAGCGGGGGGGTAGGTACGCAGTATTTT
v_gene: TRBV7-2; j_gene: TRBJ2-7; d_gene: -; abundance: -; CDR3aa: CASSQPGRPHEQYF; CDR3nt: TGTGCCAGCAGCCAGCCGGGTAGGCCCCACGAGCAGTACTTC
v_gene: TRBV9; j_gene: TRBJ2-2; d_gene: -; abundance: -; CDR3aa: CASSVGLNTGELFF; CDR3nt: TGTGCCAGCAGCGTAGGACTAAACACCGGGGAGCTGTTTTTT
v_gene: TRBV19; j_gene: TRBJ2-7; d_gene: -; abundance: -; CDR3aa: CASSPGTLYEQYF; CDR3nt: TGTGCCAGTAGCCCCGGGACTCTCTACGAGCAGTACTTC
v_gene: TRBV5-8; j_gene: TRBJ1-5; d_gene: -; abundance: -; CDR3aa: CASSFDREPQHF; CDR3nt: TGTGCCAGCAGTTTCGACCGGGAGCCCCAGCATTTT
v_gene: TRBV29-1; j_gene: TRBJ2-1; d_gene: -; abundance: -; CDR3aa: CSVVGGFGNEQFF; CDR3nt: TGCAGCGTTGTAGGGGGATTCGGGAATGAGCAGTTCTTC
v_gene: TRBV5-4; j_gene: TRBJ1-6; d_gene: -; abundance: -; CDR3aa: CASSLEMGRDSPLHF; CDR3nt: TGTGCCAGCAGCTTGGAGATGGGGCGCGATTCACCCCTCCACTTT
v_gene: TRBV12-2; j_gene: TRBJ2-2; d_gene: -; abundance: -; CDR3aa: CASRLTKTGGPNTGELFF; CDR3nt: TGTGCAAGTCGCTTAACCAAAACAGGGGGACCGAACACCGGGGAGCTGTTTTTT
v_gene: TRBV10-2; j_gene: TRBJ1-1; d_gene: TRBD1; abundance: -; CDR3aa: CASRTGGGTEAFF; CDR3nt: TGCGCCAGCAGGACAGGGGGAGGCACTGAAGCTTTCTTT
v_gene: TRBV11-3; j_gene: TRBJ1-2; d_gene: -; abundance: -; CDR3aa: CASSLRRQGSYTF; CDR3nt: TGTGCCAGCAGCCTAAGAAGGCAGGGGAGCTACACCTTC
v_gene: TRBV6-5; j_gene: TRBJ1-1; d_gene: -; abundance: -; CDR3aa: CASINPGRREAFF; CDR3nt: TGTGCCAGCATCAATCCGGGGCGGCGAGAAGCTTTCTTT
v_gene: TRBV7-2; j_gene: TRBJ2-3; d_gene: TRBD2; abundance: -; CDR3aa: CASSLVGPRRGTTDTQYF; CDR3nt: TGTGCCAGCAGCTTAGTAGGCCCTCGGCGGGGGACCACAGATACGCAGTATTTT
v_gene: TRBV30; j_gene: TRBJ1-2; d_gene: TRBD1; abundance: -; CDR3aa: CAWSVLDRGRRGYTF; CDR3nt: TGTGCCTGGAGTGTACTGGACAGGGGGCGAAGAGGCTACACCTTC
v_gene: TRBV7-2; j_gene: TRBJ1-2; d_gene: TRBD1; abundance: -; CDR3aa: CASSLAGGQGSGGYTF; CDR3nt: TGTGCCAGCAGCTTAGCAGGGGGACAGGGGTCGGGTGGCTACACCTTC
v_gene: TRBV29-1; j_gene: TRBJ1-2; d_gene: TRBD1; abundance: -; CDR3aa: CSVGGQGYGYTF; CDR3nt: TGCAGCGTTGGGGGACAGGGTTATGGCTACACCTTC
v_gene: TRBV29-1; j_gene: TRBJ2-7; d_gene: -; abundance: -; CDR3aa: CSGTRGPSYEQYF; CDR3nt: TGCAGCGGTACTCGCGGGCCCTCCTACGAGCAGTACTTC
v_gene: TRBV11-3; j_gene: TRBJ2-5; d_gene: -; abundance: -; CDR3aa: CASSAGDRFRGSFETQYF; CDR3nt: TGTGCCAGCAGCGCAGGGGATAGGTTCAGGGGATCTTTTGAGACCCAGTACTTC
v_gene: TRBV18; j_gene: TRBJ2-5; d_gene: TRBD1; abundance: -; CDR3aa: CASSSALQGARETQYF; CDR3nt: TGTGCCAGCTCAAGCGCCCTACAGGGGGCGCGAGAGACCCAGTACTTC
v_gene: TRBV5-7; j_gene: TRBJ1-1; d_gene: -; abundance: -; CDR3aa: CASSPRGQVNTEAFF; CDR3nt: TGTGCCAGCAGCCCACGCGGACAAGTGAACACTGAAGCTTTCTTT
v_gene: TRBV6-5; j_gene: TRBJ1-5; d_gene: -; abundance: -; CDR3aa: CASTGDLNQPQHF; CDR3nt: TGTGCCAGCACTGGGGACCTCAATCAGCCCCAGCATTTT
v_gene: TRBV5-1; j_gene: TRBJ2-5; d_gene: TRBD1; abundance: -; CDR3aa: CASSVDRAQETQYF; CDR3nt: TGCGCCAGCAGCGTGGACAGGGCCCAAGAGACCCAGTACTTC
v_gene: TRBV6-5; j_gene: TRBJ1-4; d_gene: TRBD1; abundance: -; CDR3aa: CATRGQGFEKLFF; CDR3nt: TGTGCCACCCGCGGACAGGGTTTCGAAAAACTGTTTTTT
v_gene: TRBV14; j_gene: TRBJ2-5; d_gene: -; abundance: -; CDR3aa: CASSRSGETQYF; CDR3nt: TGTGCCAGCAGCCGCTCGGGAGAGACCCAGTACTTC
v_gene: TRBV7-7; j_gene: TRBJ1-6; d_gene: TRBD1; abundance: -; CDR3aa: CASTKGGTGVPSSYNSPLHF; CDR3nt: TGTGCTAGCACCAAAGGGGGGACAGGGGTTCCCAGCTCCTATAATTCACCCCTCCACTTT
v_gene: TRBV4-1; j_gene: TRBJ1-2; d_gene: -; abundance: -; CDR3aa: CASSQDRGFGYGYTF; CDR3nt: TGCGCCAGCAGCCAAGATCGGGGATTTGGGTATGGCTACACCTTC
v_gene: TRBV11-2; j_gene: TRBJ2-3; d_gene: -; abundance: -; CDR3aa: CASSFGGKRTDTQYF; CDR3nt: TGTGCCAGCAGCTTTGGAGGGAAGCGCACAGATACGCAGTATTTT
v_gene: TRBV7-6; j_gene: TRBJ2-2; d_gene: TRBD2; abundance: -; CDR3aa: CASSSSGGKTGELFF; CDR3nt: TGTGCCAGCAGCTCTAGCGGGGGGAAAACCGGGGAGCTGTTTTTT
v_gene: TRBV10-3; j_gene: TRBJ2-3; d_gene: TRBD2; abundance: -; CDR3aa: CAIGLALDTQYF; CDR3nt: TGTGCCATCGGACTAGCGTTAGATACGCAGTATTTT
v_gene: TRBV6-1; j_gene: TRBJ2-1; d_gene: -; abundance: -; CDR3aa: CASRPTGGYNEQFF; CDR3nt: TGTGCCAGCAGACCGACTGGCGGATACAATGAGCAGTTCTTC
v_gene: TRBV5-4; j_gene: TRBJ2-1; d_gene: TRBD2; abundance: -; CDR3aa: CASGRNAGGPNEQFF; CDR3nt: TGTGCCAGTGGGAGGAACGCGGGGGGGCCGAATGAGCAGTTCTTC
v_gene: TRBV5-1; j_gene: TRBJ2-7; d_gene: TRBD2; abundance: -; CDR3aa: CASSFGLGVTYEQYF; CDR3nt: TGCGCCAGCAGCTTCGGACTAGGGGTGACCTACGAACAGTACTTC
v_gene: TRBV5-1; j_gene: TRBJ2-3; d_gene: TRBD2; abundance: -; CDR3aa: CASSLMGLGLDTQYF; CDR3nt: TGCGCCAGCAGCTTGATGGGACTAGGCCTAGATACGCAGTATTTT
v_gene: TRBV4-2; j_gene: TRBJ1-5; d_gene: TRBD1; abundance: -; CDR3aa: CASSRGQGDQPQHF; CDR3nt: TGTGCCAGCAGCCGGGGACAGGGGGATCAGCCCCAGCATTTT